Presented here are 28 T cell receptor beta chains from one specimen sequenced in a study of cytomegalovirus exposure and HLA in healthy donors. The PCR contained 60 Vbeta and 13 Jbeta primers. TCRdb's copy holds only in-frame clones and misses some; the assay was immunoSEQ multiplex PCR. The data contain approximately 150,000 clones, 70% to 90% of them singletons. The sequenced sample consisted of PBMCs. The receptors were sampled from a girl between 5 and 17 years old in good health and CMV-seropositive.

This chain connects TRBV11-3 to TRBJ2-7, with 10 bases fitting TRBD1. V lost 5 bases, J lost 3 bases, and 13 bases stayed unmatched. Germline values: CDR1 SGHNT, CDR2 YENEEA. The CDR3 extends over 17 amino acids. The CDR3 nucleotides are TGTGCCAGCAGCATGAACCGGGACAGGGGTCTCCGCTACGAGCAGTACTTC. Translating gives CASSMNRDRGLRYEQYF. Using reference TRBV11-3 and TRBJ2-7 for the parts outside the CDR3, the full variable domain is EAGVVQSPRYKIIEKKQPVAFWCNPISGHNTLYWYLQNLGQGPELLIRYENEEAVDDSQLPKDRFSAERLKGVDSTLKIQPAELGDSAVYLCASSMNRDRGLRYEQYFGPGTRLTVT.

This sequence joins TRBV9 and TRBJ2-2, with D possibly being TRBD2 (5 bases). V was cut by 0 bases and J by 4 bases, with 19 bases left in between. The CDR3 spans 18 residues. CDR1 and CDR2 from the germline V gene are SGDLS and YYNGEE. Here the CDR3 DNA reads TGTGCCAGCAGCGTAGCGTTTTTGGTCGGGAAACCCACCGGGGAGCTGTTTTTT. It encodes CASSVAFLVGKPTGELFF. Using reference TRBV9 and TRBJ2-2 for the parts outside the CDR3, the full variable domain is DSGVTQTPKHLITATGQRVTLRCSPRSGDLSVYWYQQSLDQGLQFLIQYYNGEERAKGNILERFSAQQFPDLHSELNLSSLELGDSALYFCASSVAFLVGKPTGELFFGEGSRLTVL.

V is TRBV5-8 and J is TRBJ1-2; 7 bases line up with TRBD1. This CDR3 region has 12 residues. From germline, CDR1 is SGHTS and CDR2 YDEGEE. With 4 bases clipped from V and 4 bases from J, the junction kept 1 base outside the gene matches. DNA for the CDR3: TGTGCCAGCAGCCGGGACAGCTATGGCTACACCTTC. As protein: CASSRDSYGYTF.

The V gene is TRBV2, the J gene TRBJ1-2; 7 nucleotides line up with TRBD1. Germline assignment: CDR1 SNHLY and CDR2 FYNNEI. This CDR3 has 16 amino acids. The ends lost 0 bases at V and 3 bases at J; junction bases unmatched: 7. The CDR3 DNA reads as TGTGCCAGCAGTGAAGCGCTTAGGACAGGATACTATGGCTACACCTTC. Its protein is CASSEALRTGYYGYTF.

The chain employs TRBV5-5 and TRBJ2-1; no firm D call. The V and J ends lost 4 bases and 0 bases respectively, with 11 bases between them. The germline V gene has CDR1 SGHKS and CDR2 YYEKEE (reference sequence). The CDR3 sequence is 15 residues long. This CDR3 reads CASSLGYSSYNEQFF. CDR3 DNA sequence: TGTGCCAGCAGCCTTGGATACAGCTCCTACAATGAGCAGTTCTTC.

The table lists this clone with a count of one. The V call is TRBV7-6, the J call TRBJ1-2; perhaps TRBD1 as D (5 bases). This CDR3 spans 13 amino acids. Germline values: CDR1 SGHVS, CDR2 FNYEAQ. Deletions cut 1 base from V and 6 bases from J, with 9 bases between. The CDR3 DNA follows: TGTGCCAGCAGCTTAGAGGGCAGGGATGGCTACACCTTC. Translated, it gives CASSLEGRDGYTF.

The chain recombines TRBV5-1 with TRBJ2-7, with D perhaps matching TRBD1 (6 bases). Trimming took 0 bases from V and 6 from J, leaving 19 bases between them. CDR3 length: 16 residues. Germline assignment: CDR1 SGHRS and CDR2 YFSETQ. The CDR3 DNA follows: TGCGCCAGCAGCTTGGTGACAGGCGCCTTCCTATTCGAGCAGTACTTC. It is translated as CASSLVTGAFLFEQYF.

This chain links TRBV25-1 with TRBJ1-3; D is undetermined. V was pared by 2 bases and J by 2 bases, with 7 bases between. The CDR3 contains 14 residues. CDR1 is MGHDK and CDR2 is SYGVNS in the germline V gene. The CDR3 nucleotides are TGTGCCAGCAGTGAACCGGGGACTGGAAACACCATATATTTT. As protein: CASSEPGTGNTIYF.

This chain links TRBV6-5 with TRBJ2-7; 8 positions match TRBD1. Germline lookup yields CDR1 MNHEY and CDR2 SVGAGI. V shed 2 bases, J shed 5 bases, and the junction held 5 bases outside the gene matches. CDR3 length equals 14 residues. The CDR3 sequence is CASSYTRQGHEQYF. The CDR3 DNA reads as TGTGCCAGCAGTTACACACGACAGGGGCACGAGCAGTACTTC.

The genes are TRBV5-1 and TRBJ2-3, with D possibly TRBD2 on 6 matching bases. The length of the CDR3 is 16 residues. Germline V gene sequence: CDR1 SGHRS, CDR2 YFSETQ. The V end lost 0 bases, the J end lost 6 bases, and 17 bases lay between the germline ends. In DNA, the CDR3 is TGCGCCAGCAGCTTGGGGACCGGGACTTCCGCCGATACGCAGTATTTT. Translation: CASSLGTGTSADTQYF.

The genes are TRBV9 and TRBJ2-7; 7 bases map to TRBD1. Germline CDR1 reads SGDLS; CDR2 reads YYNGEE. The CDR3 length is 14 residues. Unmatched junction bases numbered 7, after V lost 4 bases and J lost 3 bases. CDR3 DNA sequence: TGTGCCAGCAGCCCCCAGGGACAGTACTACGAGCAGTACTTC. It encodes CASSPQGQYYEQYF.

CDR3 sequence reads: CASSPGGIIQETQYF. CDR3 bases: TGTGCCAGCAGCCCAGGCGGGATTATACAAGAGACCCAGTACTTC. The V gene is TRBV9, the J gene TRBJ2-5; a weak D match, TRBD2 (6 bases). CDR3 length: 15 residues. V dropped 4 bases and J dropped 2 bases, with 15 bases sitting between them. Germline CDR1 is SGDLS and CDR2 is YYNGEE.

V usage is TRBV28 and J usage is TRBJ1-3, with 8 bases lining up with TRBD1. CDR3 size: 16 residues. Germline CDR1 is MDHEN and CDR2 is SYDVKM. V was pared by 5 bases and J by 1 base, with 7 bases of the junction left unmatched. CDR3 DNA sequence: TGTGCCAGCAGTAACCCAGGGGGCGCTTCTGGAAACACCATATATTTT. Residues: CASSNPGGASGNTIYF.

The genes are TRBV21-1 and TRBJ1-1; the listed D gene, TRBD1, was not tested against the DNA. TRBV21-1 is given as a pseudogene. This CDR3 region has 14 residues. CDR3 residues: CAIGQGMGNTEAFF. CDR3 in DNA: TGTGCCATCGGACAGGGGATGGGTAACACTGAAGCTTTCTTT.

The chain couples TRBV30 to TRBJ1-1, with D possibly matching TRBD1 (5 bases). This CDR3 is built from 12 residues. The V end was cut by 2 bases, the J end by 4 bases, with 8 bases between. The germline V gene encodes CDR1 GTSNPN and CDR2 SVGIG (reference sequence). The CDR3 bases are TGTGCCTGGAGTTGGAGGGGCACTGAAGCTTTCTTT. Translating gives CAWSWRGTEAFF.

There are a few counts of this clone. CDR3 DNA sequence: TGTGCCAGCAGCTTAGGCGGGGCCTCAAATGAGCAGTTCTTC. Translation gives CASSLGGASNEQFF. V is TRBV11-3 and J is TRBJ2-1, with D perhaps TRBD2 (6 bases). The germline CDR1 and CDR2 sequences are SGHNT and YENEEA. This CDR3 spans 14 amino acids. V was trimmed by 1 base and J by 7 bases, leaving 11 bases between them.

This chain joins TRBV5-1 and TRBJ1-2; TRBD1 is a possible D gene (5 bases). This CDR3 is 13 amino acids long. Deletions cut 2 bases from V and 8 bases from J, with 13 bases between. Germline V gives CDR1 SGHRS, CDR2 YFSETQ. The CDR3 DNA follows: TGCGCCAGCAGCTTTCCGGCGGGGGAAGGCTACACCTTC. Its translation: CASSFPAGEGYTF.

V is TRBV11-3 and J is TRBJ2-3; 9 bases are a match to TRBD1. CDR1 is SGHNT, CDR2 YENEEA, per germline. V gave up 9 bases and J gave up 0 bases; unmatched junction bases: 7. The CDR3 contains 15 residues. The CDR3 region has the DNA TGTGCCAGTAGGGACAGGGTCACTAGCACAGATACGCAGTATTTT. The encoded protein is CASRDRVTSTDTQYF.

The rearrangement links TRBV12-5 to TRBJ1-2; the match to TRBD1 covers 10 bases. J gave up 7 bases and V 5 bases, and 10 bases lay outside the gene matches. The CDR3 is 15 amino acids. Germline lookup yields CDR1 LGHNT and CDR2 FRNRAP. The DNA for the CDR3 is TGTGCTAGTGGTCCACCGGGACAGGGGAGTATTGGCTACACCTTC. Protein sequence: CASGPPGQGSIGYTF.

The V call is TRBV5-8, the J call TRBJ1-2; 9 positions match TRBD1. This CDR3 is built from 17 residues. Germline values: CDR1 SGHTS, CDR2 YDEGEE. With 8 bases clipped from V and 4 bases from J, the junction kept 18 bases outside the gene matches. CDR3 amino acids: CARPSDRGPNPTYGYTF. CDR3 bases: TGTGCCAGACCCTCGGACAGGGGCCCGAACCCCACCTATGGCTACACCTTC. Drawing the rest from reference TRBV5-8 and TRBJ1-2, the complete variable domain is EAGVTQSPTHLIKTRGQQATLRCSPISGHTSVYWYQQALGLGLQFLLWYDEGEERNRGNFPPRFSGRQFPNYSSELNVNALELEDSALYLCARPSDRGPNPTYGYTFGSGTRLTVV.

The count of this clone is one. The rearrangement uses TRBV4-1 and TRBJ2-7; possible D gene TRBD2, 6 bases. The CDR3 length is 14 residues. Trimming took off 0 bases at V and 4 bases at J, with 10 bases between the two ends. CDR1 is MGHRA and CDR2 is YSYEKL in the germline V gene. Here the CDR3 reads CASSQETGGYEQYF. The CDR3 nucleotides read TGCGCCAGCAGCCAAGAGACCGGGGGTTACGAGCAGTACTTC.

The genes are TRBV6-1 and TRBJ2-7; 9 bases are a match to TRBD1. V dropped 2 bases and J dropped 3; count of bases not matched to a gene: 8. The CDR3 consists of 16 residues. Germline V gene sequence: CDR1 MNHNS, CDR2 SASEGT. The CDR3 region has the DNA TGTGCCAGCAGTGAACGGGGACAGGGATTGGGCTACGAGCAGTACTTC. It codes for CASSERGQGLGYEQYF.

V usage is TRBV5-1 and J usage is TRBJ2-5; tentatively, D is TRBD1 (6 bases). The CDR3 totals 17 residues. Trimming cost V 4 bases and J 5 bases, with 24 bases left between them. Germline V gene data show CDR1 as SGHRS and CDR2 as YFSETQ. This chain's CDR3 is CASSLGGQTGRGETQYF. The CDR3, as DNA: TGCGCCAGCAGCCTTGGAGGACAGACAGGCAGAGGGGAGACCCAGTACTTC.

The chain employs TRBV18 and TRBJ2-1; 7 bases are a match to TRBD1. V was clipped by 0 bases and J by 4 bases; unmatched bases: 9. The CDR3 loop spans 17 amino acids. Germline V gives CDR1 KGHSH, CDR2 LQKENI. CDR3 region: CASSPPSRQGPYNEQFF. In DNA, the CDR3 is TGTGCCAGCTCACCACCGTCGCGACAGGGTCCTTACAATGAGCAGTTCTTC.

This clone was seen just once. The rearrangement joins TRBV7-3 to TRBJ2-2; D might be TRBD2 (5 bases). V lost 0 bases, J lost 13 bases, and 15 bases lay in between. This CDR3 has 14 residues. Germline V gives CDR1 SGHTA, CDR2 FQGTGA. CDR3 sequence reads: CASSLTSGGWGLFF. The CDR3 DNA is TGTGCCAGCAGCTTAACCTCTGGAGGATGGGGGCTGTTTTTT.

The V call is TRBV11-1, the J call TRBJ2-7, with 9 bases lining up with TRBD1. The germline V gene encodes CDR1 SGHAT and CDR2 FQDESV (reference sequence). Trimming cost V 5 bases and J 4 bases; bases outside gene matches: 9. The CDR3 consists of 15 residues. The CDR3 DNA sequence: TGTGCCAGCAGCCCATGGGGGACAGGGTTGTACGAGCAGTACTTC. Translated, it gives CASSPWGTGLYEQYF.

The chain has TRBV4-2 and TRBJ2-1; tentatively, D is TRBD1 (6 bases). The ends were cut back, 0 bases at V and 4 bases at J, with 16 bases in the middle. CDR1 and CDR2 (germline): LGHNA, YNFKEQ. CDR3 length: 17 residues. The chain's CDR3 is CASSQDGEGHLYNEQFF. CDR3 bases: TGTGCCAGCAGCCAAGACGGTGAGGGACACCTATACAATGAGCAGTTCTTC.

This clone showed up just once. The chain links TRBV29-1 to TRBJ2-5; 10 bases are shared with TRBD2. The ends lost 4 bases at V and 3 bases at J; junction bases unmatched: 2. Germline-derived CDR1 and CDR2 are SQVTM and ANQGSEA. This CDR3 is 13 amino acids long. CDR3 sequence reads: CSVVLAGEETQYF. CDR3 DNA: TGCAGCGTTGTCCTAGCGGGGGAAGAGACCCAGTACTTC.